The TCR beta chain described here comes from a study of blood T cell repertoires in COVID-19 (dated by TCRdb to 2018 to 2020). For the wider study: The collaborator samples originated in the United States, Italy and Spain and spanned the acute and convalescent phases of COVID-19. The repertoires were released in a freely available public database intended as a resource for research on the immune response to SARS-CoV-2. Where HLA class I and class II types were available, the types were taken from metadata supplied by the sample provider, not from assay-based typing. The samples were drawn from the first 160 participants of the ongoing ImmuneRACE study and from 1,254 subjects provided by 6 global collaborators. The sample metadata nearly always contained a de-identified subject ID, COVID-19 status, age in years and sex. The dataset comprised deeply sampled blood TCRbeta repertoires from subjects exposed to, actively infected with, or recovered from COVID-19. The material from the prospective study consisted of cDNA or gDNA derived from T cells, B-cell-depleted T cells, or PBMCs. What the research found in general, with its limitations: The amount of clinical and demographic metadata varied by source and participant and was provided uncurated.

V is pruned by 3 bases and J by 5 bases, leaving 7 bases of the junction without a gene match. CDR1 DFQATT and CDR2 SNEGSKA are derived from the germline V gene (reference sequence). Taken from cysteine to phenylalanine, the CDR3 has 15 residues. Only CDR3 DNA is held: 45 bases, read in frame from base 1. Samples from volunteer blood donors who had recovered from COVID-19 were contributed by a second Seattle source. Collaborating institutions collected whole blood in K2EDTA tubes following their own protocols. For TCRbeta analysis, collaborators shipped samples in one of three forms: frozen whole blood, isolated PBMCs, or DNA extracted from either of those sample types. For this clone: The antigen this receptor binds is unknown. Base qualities are not at hand, and no much larger clone is one base apart.

The immunoSEQ Assay, a bias-controlled multiplex PCR, was used to amplify TCRbeta CDR3 regions from genomic DNA. As for the authors' bioinformatics: Nucleated cell counts per sample were estimated from amplification of reference gene primers within the assay. To quantify the absolute abundance of each unique TCRbeta CDR3 rearrangement, sequence reads were collapsed and filtered. For each sample, productive Simpson clonality was calculated as the square root of Simpson's diversity index across productive rearrangements. Sourced from immuneACCESS, this table was stored by TCRdb with only in-frame sequences that have V and J called. A share of the clones is absent; for the studies checked, an unresolved V gene accounts for under half, and the remainder has no known explanation. That table supplies the V and J calls and clone size; D and trimming were determined from the DNA. Here the sample has hundreds of thousands of clones; around 87% occur a single time. About 8% of the sample comes from the top ten.

This TCR derives from a woman aged 45-65 years who had recovered from COVID-19. Material: peripheral blood. The chain is made from TRBV20-1 and TRBJ1-4; 9 central nucleotides agree with TRBD1. This receptor carries the CDR3 CSASTPGQGNEKLFF. The bases read TGCAGTGCTAGTACTCCGGGACAGGGAAATGAAAAACTGTTTTTT.